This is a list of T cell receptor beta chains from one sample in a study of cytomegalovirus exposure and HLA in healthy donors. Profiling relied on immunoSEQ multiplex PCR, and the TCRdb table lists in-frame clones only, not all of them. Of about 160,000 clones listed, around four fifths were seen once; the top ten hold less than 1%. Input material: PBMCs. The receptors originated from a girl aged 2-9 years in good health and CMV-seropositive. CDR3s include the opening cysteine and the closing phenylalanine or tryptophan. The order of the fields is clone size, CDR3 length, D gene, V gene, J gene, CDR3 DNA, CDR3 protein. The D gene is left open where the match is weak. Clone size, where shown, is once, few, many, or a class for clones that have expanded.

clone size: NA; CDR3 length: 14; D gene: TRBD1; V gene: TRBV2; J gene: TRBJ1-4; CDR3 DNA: TGTGCCAGCAGGAGGGACAGCCTTAATGAAAAACTGTTTTTT; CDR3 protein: CASRRDSLNEKLFF
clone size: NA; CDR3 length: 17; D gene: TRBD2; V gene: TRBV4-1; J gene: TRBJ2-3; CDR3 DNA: TGCGCCAGCAGCCAGGCCGGTACTAGCGGGAGAACAGATACGCAGTATTTT; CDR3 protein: CASSQAGTSGRTDTQYF
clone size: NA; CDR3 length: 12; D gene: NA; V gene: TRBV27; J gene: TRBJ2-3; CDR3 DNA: TGTGCCAGCAGCCCAGGGTTGGATACGCAGTATTTT; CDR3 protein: CASSPGLDTQYF
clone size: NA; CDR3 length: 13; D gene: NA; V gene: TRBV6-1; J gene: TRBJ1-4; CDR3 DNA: TGTGCCAGCAGTTGGGAGAGAAATGAAAAACTGTTTTTT; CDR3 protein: CASSWERNEKLFF
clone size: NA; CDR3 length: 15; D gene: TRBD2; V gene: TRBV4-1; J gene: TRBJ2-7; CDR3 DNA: TGCGCCAGCAGCCTGATCCGTACAGCCGGGGGGGAGCAGTACTTC; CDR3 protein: CASSLIRTAGGEQYF
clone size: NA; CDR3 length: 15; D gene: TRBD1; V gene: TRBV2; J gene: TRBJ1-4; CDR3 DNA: TGTGCCAGCAATATACAGGGGGCCCCGGGTGAAAAACTGTTTTTT; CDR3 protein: CASNIQGAPGEKLFF
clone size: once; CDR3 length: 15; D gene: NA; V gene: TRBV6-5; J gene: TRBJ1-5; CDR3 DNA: TGTGCCAGCAGCCTTCGCGCAGGGCGGAATCAGCCCCAGCATTTT; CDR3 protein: CASSLRAGRNQPQHF
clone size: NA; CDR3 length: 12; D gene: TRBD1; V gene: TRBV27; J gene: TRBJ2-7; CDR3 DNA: TGTGCCAGCAGTGCCGGGACAGGGTTGCAGTACTTC; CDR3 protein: CASSAGTGLQYF
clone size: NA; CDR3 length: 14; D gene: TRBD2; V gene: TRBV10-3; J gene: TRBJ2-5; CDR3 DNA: TGTGCCATCAGCGGGACTAGCCGGCAAGAGACCCAGTACTTC; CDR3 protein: CAISGTSRQETQYF
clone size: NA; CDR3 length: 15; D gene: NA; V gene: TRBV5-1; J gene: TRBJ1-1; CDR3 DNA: TGCGCCAGCAGCACAAGTAACAGGGTTGACACTGAAGCTTTCTTT; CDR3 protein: CASSTSNRVDTEAFF
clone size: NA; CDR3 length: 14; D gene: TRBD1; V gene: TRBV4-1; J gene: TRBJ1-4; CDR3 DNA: TGCGCCAGCAGCCAGGCGGACAGGGGGCGCCAACTGTTTTTT; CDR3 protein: CASSQADRGRQLFF
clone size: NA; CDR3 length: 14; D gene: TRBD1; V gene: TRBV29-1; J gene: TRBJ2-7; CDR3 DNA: TGCAGCGTTGATGGAACGGGACAGGGCTACGAGCAGTACTTC; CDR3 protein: CSVDGTGQGYEQYF
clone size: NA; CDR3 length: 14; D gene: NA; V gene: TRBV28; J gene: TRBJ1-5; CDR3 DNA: TGTGCCAGCAGTTCCGGGACAAACAATCAGCCCCAGCATTTT; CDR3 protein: CASSSGTNNQPQHF
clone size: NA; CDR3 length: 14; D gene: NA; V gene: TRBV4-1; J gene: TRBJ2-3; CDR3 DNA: TGCGCCAGCAGCCAAGGGTCCCTCGGGGATACGCAGTATTTT; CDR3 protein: CASSQGSLGDTQYF
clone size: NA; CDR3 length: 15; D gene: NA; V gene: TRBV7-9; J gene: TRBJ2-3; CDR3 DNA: TGTGCCAGCAGCTTTAACACGGGTCGCACAGATACGCAGTATTTT; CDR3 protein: CASSFNTGRTDTQYF
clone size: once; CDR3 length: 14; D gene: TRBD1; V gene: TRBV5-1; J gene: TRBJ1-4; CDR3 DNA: TGCGCCAGCAGCCCGGGACAGACTAATGAAAAACTGTTTTTT; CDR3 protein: CASSPGQTNEKLFF
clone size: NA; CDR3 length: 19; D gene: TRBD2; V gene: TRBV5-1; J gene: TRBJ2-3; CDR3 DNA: TGCGCCAGCAGCTTGGCTCCTAGCGGGAGTATTCGGGTGACAGATACGCAGTATTTT; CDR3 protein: CASSLAPSGSIRVTDTQYF
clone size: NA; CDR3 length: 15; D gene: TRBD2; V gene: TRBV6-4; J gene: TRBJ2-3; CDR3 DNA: TGTGCCAGCAGTATTACTAGCGGGAGCACAGATACGCAGTATTTT; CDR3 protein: CASSITSGSTDTQYF
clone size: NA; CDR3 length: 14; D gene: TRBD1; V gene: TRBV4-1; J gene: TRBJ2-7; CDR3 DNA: TGCGCCAGCAGCCAAGACCGGGACAGGGTCGAGCAGTACTTC; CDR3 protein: CASSQDRDRVEQYF
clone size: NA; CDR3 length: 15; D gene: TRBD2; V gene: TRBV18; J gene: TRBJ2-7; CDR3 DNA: TGTGCCAGCTCACCACCCAGCGGGGGTACCTACGAGCAGTACTTC; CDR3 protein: CASSPPSGGTYEQYF
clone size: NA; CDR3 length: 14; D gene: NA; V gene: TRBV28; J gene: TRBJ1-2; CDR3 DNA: TGTGCCAGCAGTTTTCATGGACATGCACATGGCTACACCTTC; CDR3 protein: CASSFHGHAHGYTF
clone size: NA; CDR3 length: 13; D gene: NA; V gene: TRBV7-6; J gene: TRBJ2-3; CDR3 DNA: TGTGCCAGCAGCTTGCGCATCACAGATACGCAGTATTTT; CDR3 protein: CASSLRITDTQYF
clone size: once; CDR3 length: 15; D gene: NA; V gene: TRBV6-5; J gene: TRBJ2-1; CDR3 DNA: TGTGCCAGCAGACCCGGGCCTGGAGGGTACAATGAGCAGTTCTTC; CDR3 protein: CASRPGPGGYNEQFF
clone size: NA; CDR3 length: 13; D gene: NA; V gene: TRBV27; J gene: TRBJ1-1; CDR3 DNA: TGTGCCAGCAGTTTATCGAGCCTCACTGAAGCTTTCTTT; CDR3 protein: CASSLSSLTEAFF
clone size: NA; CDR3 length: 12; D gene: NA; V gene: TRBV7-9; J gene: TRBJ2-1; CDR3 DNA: TGTGCCAGCAGCTTTACTTTCAATGAGCAGTTCTTC; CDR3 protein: CASSFTFNEQFF
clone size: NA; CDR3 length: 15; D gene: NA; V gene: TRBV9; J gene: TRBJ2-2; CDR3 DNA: TGTGCCAGCAGCGTGCGGGGGCGTCACACCGGGGAGCTGTTTTTT; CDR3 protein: CASSVRGRHTGELFF
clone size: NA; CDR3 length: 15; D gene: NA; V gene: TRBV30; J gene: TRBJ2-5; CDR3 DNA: TGTGCCTGGAGTGTACCATTTCGAGTACAAGAGACCCAGTACTTC; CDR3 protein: CAWSVPFRVQETQYF